This T cell receptor (beta chain) was recorded in a study of T-cell memory formation after mild COVID-19. Using its own MiXCR run on the 5' RACE reads, TCRdb lists one record per CDR3 protein. The data hold roughly 150,000 distinct CDR3 sequences, with about 14% observed a single time. In this sample, this clonotype turned up a few times. Trimming left V 0 bases short and J 1 base short, with 6 bases between. The CDR3 has 15 residues. The germline gives CDR1 SEHNR, CDR2 FQNEAQ (reference sequence). Material: PBMCs or a T cell subset sorted from them (not recorded which). The TCR originated in an adult woman who had mild COVID-19 (a few samples of this study predate the infection). Cell type and time point are not known. This sequence joins TRBV7-9 and TRBJ2-2; D remains ambiguous. CDR3 sequence (DNA): TGTGCCAGCAGCTTAGCGCCCATGAACACCGGGGAGCTGTTTTTT. It specifies CASSLAPMNTGELFF.